The present T cell receptor (beta chain) was sequenced within a study of human T cells and chemical hapten exposure. On the study more broadly: Sensitization applied 2% DPC to about 2 cm by about 2 cm of upper inner arm skin. Largely, small differences in pooled library volume made per-sample TCR yields vary.

TCRdb ran MiXCR on the RACE reads and lists one entry per CDR3 protein. The sample holds about 350,000 distinct CDR3 sequences; around 5% are singletons and the top ten take less than 9%. From germline, CDR1 is SEHNR and CDR2 FQNEAQ (reference sequence). The junction had 6 bases not matched to a gene; V was cut back by 1 base and J by 2 bases. This CDR3 is 16 amino acids long. Described time point: pre-sensitization, week 0. Regarding treatment: therapeutic diphenylcyclopropenone sensitization with weekly scalp DPC. Patients had alopecia, were aged 18 to 70, and were not pregnant. This specimen consisted of whole blood, obtained in connection with sensitization to the hapten diphenylcyclopropenone (DPC). The origin of this receptor is a woman between 18 and 29 years old with alopecia areata. Some clones in this sample may be carry-over from other donors' samples. This chain links TRBV7-9 with TRBJ2-7; 9 nucleotides align to TRBD2. DNA for the CDR3: TGTGCCAGCAGCTTAGTTGCGGGGGGGAATACCTACGAGCAGTACTTC. It is translated as CASSLVAGGNTYEQYF.